Below are 32 T cell receptor beta chains sequenced from a single sample in a study of T-cell memory formation after mild COVID-19. TCRdb redid the calling of the 5' RACE reads with MiXCR, one entry per CDR3 protein. This repertoire shows around 410,000 distinct CDR3 sequences, under 25% found once; its top ten account for around 14%. The sample consisted of PBMCs or a T cell subset sorted from them (not recorded which). The receptor source for this set is an adult woman who had mild COVID-19 (a few samples of this study predate the infection). Cell type and time point are not known.

This rearrangement joins TRBV20-1 to TRBJ2-7; D remains unclear. Trimming cost V 3 bases and J 3 bases, with 9 bases left between them. Germline CDR1 is DFQATT and CDR2 is SNEGSKA (reference sequence). The CDR3 has 12 amino acids. Written as DNA, the CDR3 is TGCAGTGCTAGGGACCTCAACTACGAGCAGTACTTC. Translating gives CSARDLNYEQYF.

The genes are TRBV4-1 and TRBJ2-7; TRBD1 might be the D (5 bases). The CDR3 totals 16 residues. V lost 1 base and J lost 5, with 18 bases in between. Looked up from germline, CDR1 is MGHRA and CDR2 is YSYEKL. In DNA form, the CDR3 reads TGCGCCAGCAGCCAAGGGCGGTGGCAGGGTTTCCACGAGCAGTACTTC. This gives the protein CASSQGRWQGFHEQYF.

This chain joins TRBV12-3 or TRBV12-4 and TRBJ2-3, with D perhaps matching TRBD1 (5 bases). The CDR3 spans 14 residues. With 6 bases removed from V and 4 bases from J, the gap between germline ends came to 14 bases. CDR3 nucleotides: TGTGCCAGCAGGCCTCGAAAGGGGTCAGATACGCAGTATTTT. It specifies CASRPRKGSDTQYF.

This clonotype was observed a few times. The CDR3 bases are TGTGCCAGCAGCCACGATACAGGGAAGTTATCCTTCAATCAGCCCCAGCATTTT. This encodes CASSHDTGKLSFNQPQHF. The chain links TRBV7-4 to TRBJ1-5, with D perhaps TRBD1 (6 bases). V lost 5 bases and J lost 3, with 23 bases in between. CDR1 is SGHVT, CDR2 SQSDAQ, per germline. This CDR3 is built from 18 residues.

This clonotype has a count of ten or more. V usage is TRBV7-2 and J usage is TRBJ2-7, with 7 bases matching TRBD1. V lost 6 bases to trimming and J lost 0 bases; unmatched junction nucleotides: 5. This CDR3 has 14 residues. Germline values: CDR1 SGHTA, CDR2 FQGNSA. CDR3 sequence (DNA): TGTGCCAGCAGAAGGGGGACAGACTCCTACGAGCAGTACTTC. Translating gives CASRRGTDSYEQYF.

The V call is TRBV20-1, the J call TRBJ2-7; D is unclear. The CDR3 extends over 14 amino acids. CDR1 DFQATT and CDR2 SNEGSKA come from the germline V gene (reference sequence). Trimming took 0 bases from V and 6 from J, leaving 15 bases between them. CDR3 DNA: TGCAGTGCTAGAGAATTAGGAGTTGGGCGCGAGCAGTACTTC. It specifies CSARELGVGREQYF.

The rearrangement links TRBV5-5 to TRBJ2-7; TRBD2 agrees at 7 bases. Germline values: CDR1 SGHKS, CDR2 YYEKEE (reference sequence). The CDR3 is 14 residues long. The ends lost 2 bases at V and 5 bases at J; junction bases unmatched: 7. This CDR3 reads CASSLLQGGHEQYF. For the CDR3, the DNA is TGTGCCAGCAGCTTACTTCAGGGAGGGCACGAGCAGTACTTC.

This chain uses TRBV5-1 with TRBJ2-5; D gene uncertain. The germline V gene has CDR1 SGHRS and CDR2 YFSETQ. V lost 1 base and J 1 base, leaving 8 bases between the germline ends. This CDR3 is built from 14 residues. CDR3 DNA sequence: TGCGCCAGCAGCTTGACGGCCGGCCAAGAGACCCAGTACTTC. Translated, it gives CASSLTAGQETQYF.

In its sample, this clonotype was seen many times. The chain recombines TRBV12-3 or TRBV12-4 with TRBJ2-7, with 7 bases fitting TRBD2. After removal of 6 bases from V and 9 bases from J, the junction contained 8 bases not matched to a gene. The CDR3 has 12 amino acids. CDR3 region: CASSPGRLGQYF. The DNA for the CDR3 is TGTGCCAGCAGCCCCGGGAGGCTAGGGCAGTACTTC.

This sequence joins TRBV11-2 and TRBJ2-1; the match to TRBD1 covers 7 bases. Per the germline V gene, CDR1 is SGHAT and CDR2 is FQNNGV. Trimming cost V 4 bases and J 2 bases; bases outside gene matches: 5. This CDR3 has 15 residues. The CDR3 DNA reads as TGTGCCAGCAGCTCGAACAGGGGAACCTACAATGAGCAGTTCTTC. Amino acids: CASSSNRGTYNEQFF.

This clonotype was picked up a small number of times. This chain links TRBV7-9 with TRBJ2-3, with a tentative D call TRBD1 (6 bases). Germline CDR1 is SEHNR and CDR2 is FQNEAQ (reference sequence). V was shortened by 6 bases and J by 8 bases, with 18 bases between the two germline ends. The CDR3 is 14 residues long. The CDR3 sequence: CASSDPTGIGTQYF. DNA for the CDR3: TGTGCCAGCAGTGACCCTACAGGGATAGGTACGCAGTATTTT.

Note on this clonotype: The germline gene is not matched at one end of the junction; a read error may be the cause. The chain employs TRBV9 and TRBJ2-7; D is unclear. CDR1 is SGDLS, CDR2 YYNGEE, per germline. The CDR3 totals 14 residues. The DNA for the CDR3 is TGTGCCAGCTGCGTCGGGCAGAGCTCCTACGAGCAGTACTTC. Amino acids: CASCVGQSSYEQYF.

The CDR3: CASRQATGTGALGGEQYF. CDR3 in DNA: TGTGCCAGCAGGCAAGCAACCGGGACAGGGGCCCTGGGAGGCGAGCAGTACTTC. The chain carries TRBV27 and TRBJ2-7; 10 bases map to TRBD1. V was clipped by 6 bases and J by 6 bases; unmatched bases: 20. The CDR3 runs to 18 residues. CDR1 is MNHEY, CDR2 SMNVEV, per germline (reference sequence).

This rearrangement joins TRBV6-5 to TRBJ1-6; 12 nucleotides align to TRBD1. CDR1 is MNHEY and CDR2 is SVGAGI in the germline V gene. The CDR3 runs to 16 residues. Trimming at V came to 7 bases and at J to 9 bases, leaving 10 bases not matched to a gene. DNA of the CDR3: TGTGCCAGCAACTCTCCGGGACAGGGGGCGAGTTCACCCCTCCACTTT. This gives the protein CASNSPGQGASSPLHF.

V is TRBV3-1 and J is TRBJ2-5; 7 bases match TRBD2. The ends lost 0 bases at V and 5 bases at J; junction bases unmatched: 9. This CDR3 contains 16 residues. The germline CDR1 and CDR2 sequences are LGHDT and YNNKEL (reference sequence). The CDR3, as DNA: TGTGCCAGCAGCCAAGACCCCGGGGGGTGGGGTGAGACCCAGTACTTC. Protein sequence: CASSQDPGGWGETQYF.

This clonotype was observed a few times. This chain joins TRBV29-1 and TRBJ1-2, with unresolved D. V shed 4 bases and J shed 7 bases, with 7 bases lying between them. The germline CDR1 and CDR2 sequences are SQVTM and ANQGSEA. The CDR3 extends over 10 amino acids. The CDR3 DNA follows: TGCAGCGTTGGGGCCCCTGGCTACACCTTC. Translation: CSVGAPGYTF.

This clonotype was counted only a few times. The chain uses TRBV10-2 and TRBJ2-3; 10 nucleotides line up with TRBD2. Germline V gives CDR1 WSHSY, CDR2 SAAADI. CDR3 size: 17 residues. Trimming at V came to 1 base and at J to 2 bases, leaving 6 bases not matched to a gene. The CDR3 coding sequence is TGCGCCAGCAGTGAGTGGACTAGCGGTTATCCCACAGATACGCAGTATTTT. Amino acid sequence: CASSEWTSGYPTDTQYF.

The chain carries TRBV6-5 and TRBJ1-5; D is perhaps TRBD1 (5 bases). From germline, CDR1 is MNHEY and CDR2 SVGAGI. V shed 6 bases and J shed 9 bases, with 18 bases lying between them. The CDR3 runs 14 residues. The CDR3 nucleotides read TGTGCCAGCAGCATGTCAGGGCCACCGTTGCCCCAGCATTTT. Its translation is CASSMSGPPLPQHF.

This clonotype was seen a few times. The chain carries TRBV29-1 and TRBJ2-3, with TRBD1 matching 7 bases. The J segment lost 6 bases and the V segment lost 6 bases, leaving 12 bases of the junction unmatched. The CDR3 length is 14 residues. Germline V gives CDR1 SQVTM, CDR2 ANQGSEA. The CDR3 sequence: CSVITEGALDTQYF. In nucleotides, the CDR3 is TGCAGCGTGATCACAGAGGGGGCCCTGGATACGCAGTATTTT.

The rearrangement joins TRBV5-6 to TRBJ2-6; D not resolved. Per germline, CDR1 SGHDT and CDR2 YYEEEE. The CDR3 runs 14 residues. V lost 2 bases and J lost 2, with 5 bases in between. The CDR3, as DNA: TGTGCCAGCAGCTTCTGGGCTGGGGCCAACGTCCTGACTTTC. Amino acids: CASSFWAGANVLTF.

This clonotype has a handful of counts. V and J are TRBV7-6 and TRBJ2-1; a weak D match, TRBD1 (6 bases). The CDR3 runs to 15 residues. Germline CDR1 SGHVS, CDR2 FNYEAQ. V dropped 5 bases and J dropped 2 bases, with 13 bases sitting between them. CDR3 nucleotides: TGTGCCAGCAGCCCTGGACAGAAGGCCTACAATGAGCAGTTCTTC. Its translation: CASSPGQKAYNEQFF.

This clonotype has a handful of counts. This CDR3 is CSAGSGRAWETQYF. As DNA, the CDR3 is TGCAGTGCGGGTAGCGGGAGGGCCTGGGAGACCCAGTACTTC. The chain couples TRBV20-1 to TRBJ2-5, with TRBD2 matching over 11 bases. The CDR3 runs to 14 residues. CDR1 is DFQATT, CDR2 SNEGSKA, per germline (reference sequence). V lost 6 bases and J lost 5; bases outside the gene matches: 8.

This sequence joins TRBV6-2 or TRBV6-3 and TRBJ1-4, with a weak D call TRBD1 (5 bases). The CDR3 length is 14 residues. CDR1 MNHEY and CDR2 SVGEGT come from the germline V gene. V was trimmed by 8 bases and J by 7 bases, leaving 17 bases between them. The CDR3 sequence is CASSQRLGGEKLFF. The CDR3 nucleotides read TGTGCCAGCTCACAGCGCCTCGGGGGTGAAAAACTGTTTTTT.

This clonotype was observed a handful of times. V and J are TRBV27 and TRBJ1-2; D is unresolved. Between the trimmed V and J ends, which lost 6 bases and 2 bases, there was a span of 10 bases. The CDR3 extends over 13 amino acids. Per germline, CDR1 MNHEY and CDR2 SMNVEV (reference sequence). The CDR3 reads CASSSTVNYGYTF. DNA of the CDR3: TGTGCCAGCAGCTCTACAGTCAACTATGGCTACACCTTC.

This clonotype appeared a few times. This sequence joins TRBV10-3 and TRBJ2-7, with D possibly being TRBD1 (6 bases). Germline lookup yields CDR1 ENHRY and CDR2 SYGVKD. The CDR3 spans 14 residues. V shed 2 bases and J shed 1 base, with 9 bases lying between them. The chain's CDR3 is CAISEDRTSYEQYF. As DNA, the CDR3 is TGTGCCATCAGTGAGGACAGGACTTCCTACGAGCAGTACTTC.

This clonotype was seen a few times. The chain links TRBV7-2 to TRBJ2-5; TRBD2 matches 9 bases. The CDR3 length is 18 residues. The germline V gene encodes CDR1 SGHTA and CDR2 FQGNSA. With 1 base clipped from V and 2 bases from J, the junction kept 11 bases outside the gene matches. The CDR3 region has the DNA TGTGCCAGCAGCTTAGGAGGGATAGCGGGAGTCCCTCAAGAGACCCAGTACTTC. It translates to CASSLGGIAGVPQETQYF.

The chain uses TRBV5-4 and TRBJ2-2, with 13 bases identical to TRBD2. Trimming removed 4 bases from V and 5 bases from J; junction bases left unmatched: 5. Looked up from germline, CDR1 is SGHNT and CDR2 is YYREEE (reference sequence). This CDR3 comprises 16 residues. CDR3 coding DNA: TGTGCCAGCAGCGGTGGACTAGCGGGAGAGACCGGGGAGCTGTTTTTT. Amino acid sequence: CASSGGLAGETGELFF. Full variable domain (outside the CDR3, taken from reference TRBV5-4 and TRBJ2-2): ETGVTQSPTHLIKTRGQQVTLRCSSQSGHNTVSWYQQALGQGPQFIFQYYREEENGRGNFPPRFSGLQFPNYSSELNVNALELDDSALYLCASSGGLAGETGELFFGEGSRLTVL.

J is TRBJ1-1 and V is TRBV6-6; 9 bases align to TRBD1. Germline assignment: CDR1 MNHNY and CDR2 SVGAGI (reference sequence). After removal of 4 bases from V and 0 bases from J, the junction contained 3 bases not matched to a gene. CDR3 length equals 15 residues. For the CDR3, the DNA is TGTGCCAGCAGTTGGACAGGGGAATTGAACACTGAAGCTTTCTTT. It yields the protein CASSWTGELNTEAFF.

There are a few counts of this clonotype. The V call is TRBV27, the J call TRBJ1-2; a possible D gene is TRBD1 (6 bases). V was trimmed by 8 bases and J by 8 bases, leaving 18 bases between them. Germline V CDR1 and CDR2: MNHEY, SMNVEV (reference sequence). The CDR3 has 13 residues. Here the CDR3 reads CASSRAGGQGYTF. The CDR3 DNA reads TGTGCCAGCTCTAGGGCCGGGGGGCAAGGCTACACCTTC.

The rearrangement uses TRBV20-1 and TRBJ2-1, with TRBD2 matching over 11 bases. This CDR3 spans 16 amino acids. The germline V gene encodes CDR1 DFQATT and CDR2 SNEGSKA (reference sequence). Trimming at V came to 3 bases and at J to 6 bases, leaving 10 bases not matched to a gene. DNA for the CDR3: TGCAGTGCTAGCCCAAGAGGTAGCGGGAGGGCCAATGAGCAGTTCTTC. Its translation: CSASPRGSGRANEQFF.

The V and J genes are TRBV27 and TRBJ1-4, with D possibly being TRBD1 (5 bases). Germline V gives CDR1 MNHEY, CDR2 SMNVEV (reference sequence). V was clipped by 4 bases and J by 6 bases, with 15 bases between them. The CDR3 is 15 residues long. The CDR3 region has the DNA TGTGCCAGCAGTTATGGGTTTGGGACGGATGAAAAACTGTTTTTT. This encodes CASSYGFGTDEKLFF.

V usage is TRBV6-1 and J usage is TRBJ2-7; D ambiguous. Germline CDR1 MNHNS, CDR2 SASEGT. There are 14 residues in the CDR3. V lost 11 bases and J lost 4, with 21 bases in between. CDR3 loop: CAAPVPGTRYEQYF. CDR3 nucleotide sequence: TGTGCCGCCCCAGTTCCGGGTACTCGATACGAGCAGTACTTC.